This is a list of T cell receptor beta chains from one sample in a study of OX40 agonist ivuxolimab in advanced cancers. The repertoire was sequenced with immunoSEQ multiplex PCR; TCRdb's copy has only in-frame clones and lacks some. The table includes 28,000 or so clones, 70% to 80% detected once. Sequencing used CD4+ or CD8+ T cells sorted from blood, obtained in a trial of the OX40 agonist ivuxolimab. All receptors come from an adult with an advanced solid tumor such as melanoma, head and neck, liver or kidney cancer. The CDR3 runs from the conserved cysteine through the conserved F or W. The D gene is left open where the match is weak. Some rows mark clone size as missing; the rest say once, few, many or name a class of expanded clone.

j_call clone_size v_call d_call cdr3_nt cdr3_aa
TRBJ1-1 few TRBV19 . TGTGCCAGTAGCCCAAAGACGGAGACTGAAGCTTTCTTT CASSPKTETEAFF
TRBJ2-7 few TRBV6-6 . TGTGCCAGCAGTTACTCGAGCGAGCAGTACTTC CASSYSSEQYF
TRBJ1-5 . TRBV11-2 . TGTGCCAGCAGCTTAGCGCTACAGAGCAATCAGCCCCAGCATTTT CASSLALQSNQPQHF
TRBJ2-7 . TRBV7-9 . TGTGCCAGCAGCCCGCAGAGCGACGAGCAGTACTTC CASSPQSDEQYF
TRBJ2-1 . TRBV7-6 . TGTGCCAGCAGCGACCGGGACGGAAGAATCAACAATGAGCAGTTCTTC CASSDRDGRINNEQFF
TRBJ2-2 . TRBV7-6 . TGTGCCAGCAGGATAAGGGACCACGAACACCGGGGAGCTGTTTTT CASRIRDHEHRGAVF
TRBJ2-3 . TRBV7-9 . TGTGCCAGCAGCCCCTTTGGGCAGTCTGTCGCAGATACGCAGTATTTT CASSPFGQSVADTQYF
TRBJ2-7 . TRBV6-5 . TGTGCCAGCAGTGTTTATGACAAGACCTACGAGCAGTACTTC CASSVYDKTYEQYF
TRBJ2-1 . TRBV5-8 . TGTGCCAGCATCATATCCCAACTCAGCTACAATGAGCAGTTCTTC CASIISQLSYNEQFF
TRBJ2-3 . TRBV9 TRBD1 TGTGCCAGCAGCGGAAACAGGGGCCCTGGGACAGATACGCAGTATTTT CASSGNRGPGTDTQYF
TRBJ2-7 . TRBV5-1 TRBD1 TGCGCCAGCAGCTTGACTCCGACAGGGGGCGGCTACGAGCAGTACTTC CASSLTPTGGGYEQYF
TRBJ2-1 . TRBV27 . TGTGCCAGCAGTCCCTCCCTCGCTGAGCAGTTCTTC CASSPSLAEQFF
TRBJ2-1 few TRBV6-6 TRBD2 TGTGCCAGCAGTTACGGACTAGCGGGGGGGAACGAGCAGTTCTTC CASSYGLAGGNEQFF
TRBJ2-5 . TRBV30 . TGTGCCTGGAGTGTAGGGTTGGAGACCCAGTACTTC CAWSVGLETQYF
TRBJ2-7 once TRBV5-4 . TGTGCCAGCAGCTTGTCGGACTACGAGCAGTACTTC CASSLSDYEQYF
TRBJ1-1 . TRBV19 . TGTGCCAGTAGTTTAACTAAAGAACTCCCTGAAGCTTTCTTT CASSLTKELPEAFF
TRBJ2-3 . TRBV6-6 . TGTGCCAGCAGTTACCGGACAGGCACAGATACGCAGTATTTT CASSYRTGTDTQYF
TRBJ2-3 . TRBV10-3 . TGTGCCGTCGCTAAAGGGGAAGGGATGACAGATACGCAGTATTTT CAVAKGEGMTDTQYF
TRBJ2-7 . TRBV18 . TGTGCCAGCTCACCACCCACACAGCCTTCGGGCTCCTACGAGCAGTACTTC CASSPPTQPSGSYEQYF
TRBJ2-1 . TRBV2 TRBD2 TGTGCCAGCAGGACTTCTAGCGGGGGCTACAATGAGCAGTTCTTC CASRTSSGGYNEQFF
TRBJ2-2 . TRBV5-5 TRBD1 TGTGCCAGCAGCTTCCTGGACAGGACGAACACCGGGGAGCTGTTTTTT CASSFLDRTNTGELFF
TRBJ1-2 . TRBV9 TRBD1 TGTGCCAGCAGCGCAGAAAACAGGGGGACCAACTATGGCTACACCTTC CASSAENRGTNYGYTF
TRBJ2-7 . TRBV6-6 TRBD2 TGTGCCAGCAGTTACGGGACTAGCGACGAGCAGTACTTC CASSYGTSDEQYF
TRBJ2-7 . TRBV7-9 . TGTGCCAGCAGCTTATCAGGGTCCTACGAGCAGTACTTC CASSLSGSYEQYF
TRBJ1-2 . TRBV7-9 . TGTGCCAGCAGCTTACAGGGAGACTATGGCTACACCTTC CASSLQGDYGYTF
TRBJ2-2 . TRBV7-5 . TGTGCCAGAAGCTCCAGGGGGCTGAACGGGGAGCTGTTTTTT CARSSRGLNGELFF
TRBJ1-2 . TRBV14 TRBD1 TGTGCCAGCAGCCCGGACAGGGCGGAAGGCTACACCTTC CASSPDRAEGYTF
TRBJ2-3 once TRBV5-1 . TGCGCCAGCAGAGAGGGGCCGCGGGACGGGTGGGGCACAGATACGCAGTATTTT CASREGPRDGWGTDTQYF
TRBJ1-1 . TRBV7-2 . TGTGCCAGCAGCCCTAGTGGGGTTGGAACTGAAGCTTTCTTT CASSPSGVGTEAFF
TRBJ2-3 . TRBV11-2 TRBD2 TGTGCCAGCAGCTTCCTTGGAGTAGCGGGGGCTAGCACAGATACGCAGTATTTT CASSFLGVAGASTDTQYF
TRBJ1-5 . TRBV9 . TGTGCCAGCAGCGTAGACGGGTACGGCAATCAGCCCCAGCATTTT CASSVDGYGNQPQHF
TRBJ1-5 . TRBV7-9 TRBD1 TGTGCCAGCAGCTTGTCCGGACAGGGCAATCAGCCCCAGCATTTT CASSLSGQGNQPQHF
TRBJ2-7 once TRBV4-1 TRBD2 TGCGCCAGCAGCCAAGAGGGTAGCGGGGGAATTAGGGCGCAGTACTTC CASSQEGSGGIRAQYF
TRBJ1-3 once TRBV5-3 . TGTGCCAGTGAGGCGGGCTCTGGAAACACCATATATTTT CASEAGSGNTIYF
TRBJ1-4 once TRBV9 . TGTGCCAGCAGCGAGACAGGTTATAATGAAAAACTGTTTTTT CASSETGYNEKLFF
TRBJ1-2 . TRBV9 . TGTGCCAGCAGCGCCTGGGGGAGGGGATATGGCTACACCTTC CASSAWGRGYGYTF
TRBJ1-2 . TRBV5-6 . TGTGCCAGCAGCTTGGTGCCTGTAGGGCACTATGGCTACACCTTC CASSLVPVGHYGYTF
TRBJ2-7 . TRBV11-3 . TGTGCCAGCAGCCCCCAGGGCTCCTACGAGCAGTACTTC CASSPQGSYEQYF
TRBJ2-2 once TRBV11-3 TRBD2 TGTGCCAGCAGCCCAGGACTAGCGGGCCGGTTCGCGAACACCGGGGAGCTGTTTTTT CASSPGLAGRFANTGELFF
TRBJ1-5 . TRBV6-6 . TGTGCCAGCACCACGGGGGCCGGGCCCCAGCATTTT CASTTGAGPQHF
TRBJ2-3 . TRBV7-9 TRBD2 TGTGCCAGCAGCTTAGGGCGACTAGCGGGGAGCACAGATACGCAGTATTTT CASSLGRLAGSTDTQYF
TRBJ2-2 . TRBV15 TRBD2 TGTGCCACCAGCAGAGAGACTAGCCAGGCCGGGGAGCTGTTTTTT CATSRETSQAGELFF
TRBJ2-4 . TRBV6-5 . TGTGCCAGCAGTTACGGGACACTAGCCAAAAACATTCAGTACTTC CASSYGTLAKNIQYF
TRBJ1-6 . TRBV5-3 TRBD1 TGTGCCAGCAGCTTGCAGGCAGGGGGTAATTCACCCCTCCACTTT CASSLQAGGNSPLHF
TRBJ2-3 . TRBV30 . TGTGCCTGGAGTGCCTTCACCGATACGCAGTATTTT CAWSAFTDTQYF
TRBJ1-2 . TRBV7-9 . TGTGCCAGCAGCCCGGGACTTATCTATGGCTACACCTTC CASSPGLIYGYTF
TRBJ1-5 . TRBV2 . TGTGCCAGCAGTGAAGTCCCCAGGGATAGCAATCAGCCCCAGCATTTT CASSEVPRDSNQPQHF
TRBJ1-1 . TRBV6-5 TRBD1 TGTGCCAGCAGTTACCGAGGGACAGGGCAAAAAGCTTTCTTT CASSYRGTGQKAFF
TRBJ2-7 . TRBV6-5 TRBD2 TGTGCCAGCAGTTATGCTAGCGGGGGGGACGAGCAGTACTTC CASSYASGGDEQYF
TRBJ2-7 . TRBV2 . TGTGCCAGTCAACATGGCGAGCAGTACTTC CASQHGEQYF
TRBJ2-1 . TRBV19 . TGTGCCAGTAGCCTAGTGGGATACAATGAGCAGTTCTTC CASSLVGYNEQFF
TRBJ2-1 . TRBV7-9 TRBD2 TGTGCCAGCACCTATAGCGGGGGGTCATCCAATGAGCAGTTCTTC CASTYSGGSSNEQFF